Following are 17 T cell receptor beta chains from one sample sequenced in a study of T cells in Graves' hyperthyroidism and ophthalmopathy. RNA transcripts served as the template for amplifying TCR beta CDR3 regions. The primer set for the first-round RT-PCR of the TCR CDR3 was HTBI. TCRdb re-analysed the multiplex PCR reads in MiXCR, keeping a single row per CDR3 protein. Here the sample spans approximately 400,000 distinct CDR3 sequences, approximately 14% being singletons. Sequencing used blood. These receptors originate from a woman aged 60-75 years with Graves' hyperthyroidism.

This clonotype was observed many times. The gene calls are TRBV5-1 and TRBJ2-7; 7 positions agree with TRBD1. V lost 2 bases to trimming and J lost 5 bases; unmatched junction nucleotides: 10. This CDR3 region has 15 residues. Germline V lookup: CDR1 SGHRS, CDR2 YFSETQ. CDR3 region: CASSFPSTGLNEQYF. The CDR3 nucleotides are TGCGCCAGCAGCTTCCCATCGACAGGGCTGAACGAGCAGTACTTC.

This clonotype was recorded a few times. V gene TRBV6-2 or TRBV6-3 combines with J gene TRBJ1-4; D call uncertain. CDR1 MNHEY and CDR2 SVGEGT come from the germline V gene. This CDR3 has 15 amino acids. Trimming took off 5 bases at V and 7 bases at J, with 17 bases between the two ends. The CDR3 DNA reads TGTGCCAGCAGTCCCCGGAACCAGGACGGTGAAAAACTGTTTTTT. Its protein product is CASSPRNQDGEKLFF.

At least ten counts were recorded for this clonotype. V usage is TRBV18 and J usage is TRBJ2-7; 14 positions agree with TRBD2. The germline V gene has CDR1 KGHSH and CDR2 LQKENI. This CDR3 comprises 17 residues. V shed 2 bases and J 5 bases; nucleotides not matched to a gene: 8. CDR3 amino acids: CASSPGTSGSNSHEQYF. CDR3 in DNA: TGTGCCAGCTCACCAGGGACTAGCGGGAGTAATTCCCACGAGCAGTACTTC.

Details on this clonotype: A single base separates this from a much larger clone, so it may be a read error. V is TRBV6-1 and J is TRBJ2-7; D ambiguous. The germline CDR1 and CDR2 sequences are MNHNS and SASEGT. Trimming took off 7 bases at V and 2 bases at J, with 6 bases between the two ends. The CDR3 is 11 amino acids. In nucleotides, the CDR3 is TGTGCCAGCACCCCAACCTACGAGCAGTACTTC. It yields the protein CASTPTYEQYF.

The gene calls are TRBV7-9 and TRBJ1-4; a possible D gene is TRBD1 (5 bases). This CDR3 is built from 13 residues. V lost 1 base to trimming and J lost 6 bases, with 6 bases between them. Germline assignment: CDR1 SEHNR and CDR2 FQNEAQ (reference sequence). This CDR3 reads CASSLGGDEKLFF. In DNA, the CDR3 is TGTGCCAGCAGCTTAGGAGGGGATGAAAAACTGTTTTTT.

This clonotype was picked up many times. The CDR3 loop is CASSWKVETEQYF. CDR3 coding DNA: TGTGCCAGCAGTTGGAAGGTAGAGACCGAGCAGTACTTC. This sequence joins TRBV11-1 and TRBJ2-7; D unclear. Germline V gene sequence: CDR1 SGHAT, CDR2 FQDESV (reference sequence). V was pared by 6 bases and J by 6 bases, with 15 bases between. This CDR3 spans 13 amino acids.

This clonotype was detected many times. The rearrangement links TRBV19 to TRBJ1-5; maybe TRBD1 (5 bases). The length of the CDR3 is 15 residues. Germline V lookup: CDR1 LNHDA, CDR2 SQIVND (reference sequence). V was shortened by 9 bases and J by 2 bases, with 17 bases between the two germline ends. Written as DNA, the CDR3 is TGTGCCAGCAGCCGAGGGGACGCTGGCAATCAGCCCCAGCATTTT. Translated: CASSRGDAGNQPQHF.

This clonotype was seen at least ten times. The rearrangement links TRBV28 to TRBJ2-1; tentative D call: TRBD2 (5 bases). The germline V and J ends were trimmed by 5 bases and 0 bases, with 14 bases remaining between them. The CDR3 length is 16 residues. CDR1 and CDR2 (germline): MDHEN, SYDVKM. CDR3: CASSLGLRSSYNEQFF. The CDR3 DNA follows: TGTGCCAGCAGTCTCGGACTCAGGAGCTCCTACAATGAGCAGTTCTTC.

This clonotype was seen at least ten times. The chain is built from TRBV28 and TRBJ2-3; 9 bases map to TRBD2. Germline V gene lookup returns CDR1 MDHEN and CDR2 SYDVKM. J lost 2 bases, V lost 10 bases, and 10 bases had no gene match. The CDR3 is 15 residues long. The CDR3 reads CATARLAGYTDTQYF. The CDR3 region has the DNA TGTGCCACCGCTCGGCTAGCGGGGTACACAGATACGCAGTATTTT.

This clonotype has at least ten counts. This chain uses TRBV19 with TRBJ2-3, with a weak D call TRBD2 (5 bases). V lost 10 bases and J 0 bases, leaving 14 bases between the germline ends. This CDR3 is 14 amino acids long. CDR1 LNHDA and CDR2 SQIVND come from the germline V gene (reference sequence). CDR3 loop: CATTRGLSTDTQYF. Here the CDR3 DNA reads TGTGCCACTACCCGAGGGCTTAGCACAGATACGCAGTATTTT.

In this sample, this clonotype turned up many times. The gene calls are TRBV28 and TRBJ2-1, with TRBD2 matching 14 bases. The length of the CDR3 is 15 residues. With V trimmed by 6 bases and J by 6 bases, 4 bases remained unmatched. CDR1 MDHEN and CDR2 SYDVKM come from the germline V gene. The CDR3 here is CASSKGTSGSNEQFF. CDR3 DNA: TGTGCCAGCAGCAAGGGGACTAGCGGGAGCAATGAGCAGTTCTTC. Complete variable domain (other parts from reference TRBV28 and TRBJ2-1): DVKVTQSSRYLVKRTGEKVFLECVQDMDHENMFWYRQDPGLGLRLIYFSYDVKMKEKGDIPEGYSVSREKKERFSLILESASTNQTSMYLCASSKGTSGSNEQFFGPGTRLTVL.

This clonotype has just a few counts. V and J are TRBV10-3 and TRBJ1-5; D is unclear. Trimming shortened V by 4 bases and J by 2 bases, and 12 bases separated the two germline ends. The germline gives CDR1 ENHRY, CDR2 SYGVKD. This CDR3 spans 15 amino acids. DNA for the CDR3: TGTGCCATCAGTGTTGGTGATACTGGCAATCAGCCCCAGCATTTT. Amino acid sequence: CAISVGDTGNQPQHF.

This clonotype has at least ten counts. This chain uses TRBV20-1 with TRBJ2-1; TRBD2 aligns across 14 bases. With V trimmed by 3 bases and J by 1 base, 8 bases remained unmatched. The CDR3 extends over 18 amino acids. Germline V gene sequence: CDR1 DFQATT, CDR2 SNEGSKA (reference sequence). The CDR3 region is CSASGGTSGSLSYNEQFF. The CDR3 nucleotides are TGCAGTGCTAGTGGCGGGACTAGCGGGAGCCTGTCCTACAATGAGCAGTTCTTC.

Ten or more counts support this clonotype. This chain uses TRBV19 with TRBJ2-7; D may be TRBD1 (6 bases). The V and J ends lost 6 bases and 3 bases respectively, with 12 bases between them. The CDR3 has 13 residues. Germline V lookup: CDR1 LNHDA, CDR2 SQIVND (reference sequence). The CDR3 is CASSRDTYYEQYF. CDR3 nucleotides: TGTGCCAGTAGCCGGGACACCTACTACGAGCAGTACTTC.

Many counts were recorded for this clonotype. This sequence joins TRBV5-1 and TRBJ2-2, with D tentatively TRBD1 (5 bases). The CDR3 has 13 residues. Trimming left V 1 base short and J 4 bases short, with 5 bases between. The germline V gene encodes CDR1 SGHRS and CDR2 YFSETQ. CDR3 sequence reads: CASSLTGTGELFF. Here the CDR3 DNA reads TGCGCCAGCAGCTTGACAGGCACCGGGGAGCTGTTTTTT.

The chain links TRBV25-1 to TRBJ2-7; D not certain. The CDR3 length is 13 residues. Germline CDR1 is MGHDK and CDR2 is SYGVNS. Between the trimmed V and J ends, which lost 3 bases and 2 bases, there was a span of 8 bases. CDR3 residues: CASSDVNTYEQYF. The CDR3, as DNA: TGTGCCAGCAGTGACGTCAACACCTACGAGCAGTACTTC.

The table lists this clonotype with a few counts. The chain carries TRBV5-5 and TRBJ1-1; possibly TRBD1 for D (6 bases). The CDR3 length is 16 residues. V lost 3 bases to trimming and J lost 4 bases, with 19 bases between them. The germline gives CDR1 SGHKS, CDR2 YYEKEE (reference sequence). The CDR3 sequence is CASSSRGSTLGTEAFF. The CDR3 DNA sequence: TGTGCCAGCAGCTCCAGGGGATCGACGTTAGGCACTGAAGCTTTCTTT.